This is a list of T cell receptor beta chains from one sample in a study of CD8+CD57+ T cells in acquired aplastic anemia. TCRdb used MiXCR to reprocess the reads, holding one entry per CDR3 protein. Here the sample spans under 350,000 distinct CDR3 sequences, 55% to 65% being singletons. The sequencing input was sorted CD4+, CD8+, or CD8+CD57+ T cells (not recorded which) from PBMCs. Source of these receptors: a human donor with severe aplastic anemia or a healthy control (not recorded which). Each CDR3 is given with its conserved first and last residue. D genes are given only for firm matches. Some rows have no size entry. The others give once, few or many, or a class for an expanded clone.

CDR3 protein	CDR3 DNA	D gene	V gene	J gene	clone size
CASSSTGVAFF	TGTGCCAGCAGCTCCACAGGGGTAGCTTTCTTT	TRBD1	TRBV28	TRBJ1-1	NA
CASSPPGEDEQYF	TGTGCCAGCAGCCCGCCGGGCGAGGACGAGCAGTACTTC	NA	TRBV7-9	TRBJ2-7	once
CSASITVSTDTQYF	TGCAGTGCTAGCATTACTGTTAGCACAGATACGCAGTATTTT	NA	TRBV20-1	TRBJ2-3	few
CATSLPDSNQPQHF	TGTGCCACCAGTCTCCCAGATAGCAATCAGCCCCAGCATTTT	NA	TRBV24-1	TRBJ1-5	NA
CASSLQIPGQGTYEQYF	TGTGCCAGCAGCCTCCAAATACCGGGACAGGGGACCTACGAGCAGTACTTC	TRBD1	TRBV3-1	TRBJ2-7	few
CASSLGVITDTQYF	TGCGCCAGCAGCTTGGGGGTCATCACAGATACGCAGTATTTT	NA	TRBV5-1	TRBJ2-3	few
CASSPGQGDAGQYF	TGTGCCAGCAGCCCGGGACAGGGGGACGCTGGGCAGTACTTC	TRBD1	TRBV7-3	TRBJ2-7	NA
CSASYLVVRNGQFF	TGCAGTGCTAGTTATCTAGTAGTGCGCAATGGGCAGTTCTTC	NA	TRBV20-1	TRBJ2-1	few
CSARETGGGPLYEQYF	TGCAGTGCTAGAGAAACGGGGGGCGGACCTCTGTACGAGCAGTACTTC	NA	TRBV20-1	TRBJ2-7	NA
CASGAGTYNEQFF	TGCGCCAGTGGAGCGGGAACCTACAATGAGCAGTTCTTC	TRBD2	TRBV5-1	TRBJ2-1	many
CASSSPSRNTEAFF	TGTGCCAGCAGCTCACCCTCCAGGAACACTGAAGCTTTCTTT	NA	TRBV7-6	TRBJ1-1	NA
CASSLVGELAGGRSTDTQYF	TGTGCCAGCAGCTTAGTAGGAGAACTAGCGGGGGGCCGTAGCACAGATACGCAGTATTTT	TRBD2	TRBV7-9	TRBJ2-3	NA
CASSGLTGNTIYF	TGTGCCAGCAGTGGGCTCACGGGAAACACCATATATTTT	NA	TRBV25-1	TRBJ1-3	NA
CSAGQYNSPLHF	TGCAGTGCTGGACAATATAATTCACCCCTCCACTTT	NA	TRBV20-1	TRBJ1-6	NA
CASSLGTSGSDEQLF	TGTGCCAGCAGCCTCGGGACTAGCGGGAGTGATGAGCAGTTATTC	TRBD2	TRBV7-9	TRBJ2-1	NA
CSARQASGGRETQYF	TGCAGTGCTAGACAGGCTAGCGGGGGGCGAGAGACCCAGTACTTC	TRBD2	TRBV20-1	TRBJ2-5	NA
CAGNTQGGTDTQYF	TGTGCCGGAAACACCCAAGGGGGCACAGATACGCAGTATTTT	NA	TRBV7-9	TRBJ2-3	many
CASTLGGFNYGYTF	TGTGCCAGTACCCTAGGAGGGTTTAACTATGGCTACACCTTC	NA	TRBV19	TRBJ1-2	NA
CASSTSGTGRETQYF	TGTGCCAGCAGTACGTCCGGGACAGGGAGAGAGACCCAGTACTTC	TRBD1	TRBV2	TRBJ2-5	NA
CASSLLPREAYF	TGTGCCAGCAGCTTGCTCCCGCGGGAGGCGTACTTC	TRBD2	TRBV5-6	TRBJ2-7	NA
CASGPRQGDISPLHF	TGTGCCAGCGGACCCAGGCAAGGGGATATTTCACCCCTCCACTTT	NA	TRBV2	TRBJ1-6	NA
CASSDLGGNQPQHF	TGTGCCAGCAGTGATCTAGGGGGAAATCAGCCCCAGCATTTT	NA	TRBV2	TRBJ1-5	NA
CASSQVRGLGGGYTF	TGTGCCAGCAGCCAAGTCCGGGGGCTAGGGGGAGGCTACACCTTC	NA	TRBV7-3	TRBJ1-2	NA
CATREGPSPYEQYF	TGTGCCACGCGGGAGGGGCCCTCCCCCTACGAGCAGTACTTC	TRBD2	TRBV25-1	TRBJ2-7	NA
CSARDSARDRASEQYF	TGCAGTGCTAGAGACTCCGCCCGGGACAGGGCATCCGAGCAGTACTTC	TRBD1	TRBV20-1	TRBJ2-7	NA
CSANKAGGRGEQYF	TGCAGTGCTAACAAAGCGGGAGGGCGGGGCGAGCAGTACTTC	TRBD2	TRBV20-1	TRBJ2-7	once
CACSLEPGINQPQHF	TGTGCCTGCAGCTTAGAGCCAGGCATCAATCAGCCCCAGCATTTT	NA	TRBV7-8	TRBJ1-5	NA
CASSPSSGGLGRYEQYF	TGTGCCAGCAGCCCGTCTAGCGGGGGACTGGGACGCTACGAGCAGTACTTC	TRBD2	TRBV3-1	TRBJ2-7	many
CASARGGEQYF	TGTGCCAGCGCCCGCGGGGGCGAGCAGTACTTC	TRBD2	TRBV6-6	TRBJ2-7	NA
CASSDVTGATYNEQFF	TGCGCCAGCAGTGACGTTACAGGGGCTACCTACAATGAGCAGTTCTTC	TRBD1	TRBV10-1	TRBJ2-1	NA
CASSLDPGGPYTF	TGTGCCAGCAGCTTAGATCCGGGGGGACCCTACACCTTC	NA	TRBV7-8	TRBJ1-2	NA
CSAGGDGPPYEQYF	TGCAGTGCAGGGGGAGACGGCCCACCTTACGAGCAGTACTTC	NA	TRBV20-1	TRBJ2-7	many
CASSPTGSEVNTIYF	TGTGCCAGCAGTCCTACAGGTTCGGAAGTAAACACCATATATTTT	NA	TRBV2	TRBJ1-3	NA
CASSDRGDTDTQYF	TGTGCCAGTTCGGACAGGGGTGACACAGATACGCAGTATTTT	TRBD1	TRBV19	TRBJ2-3	few
CASSLLGHEQYF	TGTGCCAGCAGCTTGTTGGGCCACGAGCAGTACTTC	NA	TRBV5-6	TRBJ2-7	many
CASSYSPTINHGYTF	TGTGCCAGCAGTTACTCTCCGACAATAAACCATGGCTACACCTTC	NA	TRBV6-2/TRBV6-3	TRBJ1-2	NA
CASSQRAGELFF	TGTGCCAGCAGCCAACGCGCCGGGGAGCTGTTTTTT	NA	TRBV14	TRBJ2-2	many
CASGLWDQDEQYF	TGTGCTAGTGGTTTGTGGGATCAGGACGAGCAGTACTTC	NA	TRBV12-5	TRBJ2-7	NA
CASGDSGKSLHF	TGCGCCAGCGGGGATTCAGGGAAATCCCTCCACTTT	NA	TRBV5-1	TRBJ1-6	NA
CASSLQSGANYGYTF	TGTGCCAGCAGTCTCCAGTCCGGGGCTAACTATGGCTACACCTTC	NA	TRBV27	TRBJ1-2	NA
CASSQDGSKAFF	TGTGCCAGCAGCCAAGATGGGTCTAAAGCTTTCTTT	NA	TRBV4-2	TRBJ1-1	many
CASSSSGVGNSPLHF	TGTGCCAGCAGCTCATCAGGGGTCGGGAATTCACCCCTCCACTTT	NA	TRBV7-2	TRBJ1-6	NA
CATQRGAYNEQFF	TGTGCCACCCAGCGGGGGGCTTACAATGAGCAGTTCTTC	TRBD2	TRBV2	TRBJ2-1	NA
CSAKGDQGNSPLHF	TGCAGTGCGAAGGGTGATCAAGGGAATTCACCCCTCCACTTT	NA	TRBV20-1	TRBJ1-6	NA
CASSVTSGGETQYF	TGTGCCAGCAGCGTGACTAGCGGGGGGGAGACCCAGTACTTC	TRBD2	TRBV9	TRBJ2-5	NA
CASSHGVGTSGATYEQYF	TGTGCCAGCAGCCATGGTGTTGGGACTAGCGGGGCCACCTACGAGCAGTACTTC	TRBD2	TRBV7-8	TRBJ2-7	NA
CASSLGGWGSGGQETQYF	TGTGCTAGCAGCTTAGGTGGTTGGGGTAGCGGGGGCCAAGAGACCCAGTACTTC	TRBD2	TRBV7-7	TRBJ2-5	few
CASSPSPSSYNSPLHF	TGTGCCAGCTCACCATCCCCCAGCTCCTATAATTCACCCCTCCACTTT	NA	TRBV18	TRBJ1-6	many
CAISESRAGQGWGNIQYF	TGTGCCATCAGTGAGTCCCGGGCAGGACAGGGTTGGGGAAACATTCAGTACTTC	TRBD1	TRBV10-3	TRBJ2-4	NA
CASLLTSGGVQVEQYF	TGTGCCAGCCTCCTAACTAGCGGGGGAGTTCAGGTCGAGCAGTACTTC	TRBD2	TRBV7-8	TRBJ2-7	NA
CASSSLAGGDTQYF	TGTGCCAGCAGCTCATTAGCGGGAGGAGATACGCAGTATTTT	TRBD2	TRBV7-3	TRBJ2-3	few
CASSPRTNEELFF	TGTGCCAGCTCACCAAGGACTAATGAAGAACTGTTTTTT	NA	TRBV18	TRBJ1-4	NA